A single sample is the source of the 17 T cell receptor beta chains below, sequenced in a study of blood T cell repertoires in COVID-19. Sequenced by immunoSEQ multiplex PCR; TCRdb stores in-frame clones only, minus some. This sample has 250,000 or so clones; about 85% occur once, and the top ten carry roughly 3.1%. Input material: peripheral blood. These receptors all stem from a man younger than 35 with active or convalescent COVID-19.

V is TRBV7-2 and J is TRBJ1-1; the match to TRBD1 covers 7 bases. Germline loops: CDR1 SGHTA, CDR2 FQGNSA. This CDR3 has 15 residues. The V segment lost 5 bases and the J segment 0 bases; nucleotides outside the gene matches: 6. CDR3 DNA sequence: TGTGCCAGCAGCGAAAGGGACAGCATGAACACTGAAGCTTTCTTT. It encodes CASSERDSMNTEAFF. The full variable domain, in which reference TRBV7-2 and TRBJ1-1 provide the parts outside the CDR3, is GAGVSQSPSNKVTEKGKDVELRCDPISGHTALYWYRQSLGQGLEFLIYFQGNSAPDKSGLPSDRFSAERTGGSVSTLTIQRTQQEDSAVYLCASSERDSMNTEAFFGQGTRLTVV.

The rearrangement uses TRBV10-1 and TRBJ2-1, with TRBD1 matching 8 bases. This CDR3 is built from 14 residues. After removal of 4 bases from V and 4 bases from J, the junction contained 3 bases not matched to a gene. The germline CDR1 and CDR2 sequences are WNHNN and SYGVQD (reference sequence). The CDR3 region has the DNA TGCGCCAGCAGTGGGACAGGGAAATACAATGAGCAGTTCTTC. As protein: CASSGTGKYNEQFF.

The J gene is TRBJ2-7, the V gene TRBV5-5; 7 bases fit TRBD1. Trimming cost V 0 bases and J 2 bases; bases outside gene matches: 5. In germline, CDR1 is SGHKS, CDR2 YYEKEE (reference sequence). The CDR3 has 15 amino acids. CDR3 loop: CASSLDRQGTYEQYF. In DNA, the CDR3 is TGTGCCAGCAGCTTGGACCGACAGGGCACCTACGAGCAGTACTTC. Full variable domain (outside the CDR3, taken from reference TRBV5-5 and TRBJ2-7): DAGVTQSPTHLIKTRGQQVTLRCSPISGHKSVSWYQQVLGQGPQFIFQYYEKEERGRGNFPDRFSARQFPNYSSELNVNALLLGDSALYLCASSLDRQGTYEQYFGPGTRLTVT.

The CDR3 DNA follows: TGTGCCTGGGATACAGGGATGGGGTCACCCCTCCACTTT. Amino acids: CAWDTGMGSPLHF. V gene TRBV30 combines with J gene TRBJ1-6; perhaps TRBD1 as D (6 bases). Germline V CDR1 and CDR2: GTSNPN, SVGIG (reference sequence). The CDR3 is made up of 13 amino acids. The V end lost 5 bases, the J end lost 10 bases, and 15 bases lay between the germline ends.

This clone is a singleton in its sample. The genes are TRBV15 and TRBJ2-1; weak D call: TRBD1 (5 bases). The CDR3 runs to 16 residues. V was clipped by 0 bases and J by 4 bases, with 13 bases between them. The germline V gene encodes CDR1 LNHNV and CDR2 YYDKDF (reference sequence). CDR3 coding DNA: TGTGCCACCAGCAGAGATGCAGGGCCCGGGTACAATGAGCAGTTCTTC. It specifies CATSRDAGPGYNEQFF. Using reference TRBV15 and TRBJ2-1 for the parts outside the CDR3, the full variable domain is DAMVIQNPRYQVTQFGKPVTLSCSQTLNHNVMYWYQQKSSQAPKLLFHYYDKDFNNEADTPDNFQSRRPNTSFCFLDIRSPGLGDTAMYLCATSRDAGPGYNEQFFGPGTRLTVL.

The rearrangement uses TRBV7-9 and TRBJ1-5; D is undetermined. This CDR3 spans 16 amino acids. Germline CDR1 is SEHNR and CDR2 is FQNEAQ (reference sequence). The V end lost 1 base, the J end lost 0 bases, and 10 bases lay between the germline ends. The CDR3 bases are TGTGCCAGCAGCTTAGGGGCTGGGAGTAGCAATCAGCCCCAGCATTTT. This gives the protein CASSLGAGSSNQPQHF.

The chain links TRBV5-1 to TRBJ1-2; D gene ambiguous. CDR1 and CDR2 (germline): SGHRS, YFSETQ. The length of the CDR3 is 13 residues. Trimming stripped 2 bases from V and 10 bases from J, with 15 bases between. This chain's CDR3 is CASSFGSALDYTF. CDR3 bases: TGCGCCAGCAGCTTCGGGTCGGCGCTGGACTACACCTTC.

The CDR3 DNA is TGTGCCAGCAGCTTAGCCCCTGGGAGGACGGAAGCTTTCTTT. The encoded protein is CASSLAPGRTEAFF. This chain joins TRBV7-6 and TRBJ1-1; no clear D gene. Germline V CDR1 and CDR2: SGHVS, FNYEAQ. Between the trimmed V and J ends, which lost 0 bases and 8 bases, there was a span of 13 bases. The CDR3 has 14 residues. The variable domain in full, with the rest retrieved from reference TRBV7-6 and TRBJ1-1, is GAGVSQSPRYKVTKRGQDVALRCDPISGHVSLYWYRQALGQGPEFLTYFNYEAQQDKSGLPNDRFSAERPEGSISTLTIQRTEQRDSAMYRCASSLAPGRTEAFFGQGTRLTVV.

The J gene is TRBJ1-2, the V gene TRBV6-6; 7 positions match TRBD1. Germline assignment: CDR1 MNHNY and CDR2 SVGAGI (reference sequence). The CDR3 totals 12 residues. After removal of 7 bases from V and 3 bases from J, the junction contained 2 bases not matched to a gene. The CDR3 sequence is CASTQGDYGYTF. The CDR3 nucleotides are TGTGCCAGCACCCAGGGGGACTATGGCTACACCTTC.

The rearrangement links TRBV9 to TRBJ1-2, with 11 bases lining up with TRBD1. Germline trimming cut 3 bases from V and 4 bases from J; bases unmatched to any gene: 8. Germline CDR1 reads SGDLS; CDR2 reads YYNGEE. The CDR3 is made up of 16 amino acids. In DNA, the CDR3 is TGTGCCAGCAGCGGAGCCAGGGACAGGGGGTCCTATGGCTACACCTTC. The encoded protein is CASSGARDRGSYGYTF. The full variable domain, in which reference TRBV9 and TRBJ1-2 provide the parts outside the CDR3, is DSGVTQTPKHLITATGQRVTLRCSPRSGDLSVYWYQQSLDQGLQFLIQYYNGEERAKGNILERFSAQQFPDLHSELNLSSLELGDSALYFCASSGARDRGSYGYTFGSGTRLTVV.

This chain links TRBV18 with TRBJ1-4; perhaps TRBD1 as D (5 bases). The germline V gene encodes CDR1 KGHSH and CDR2 LQKENI. Trimming pared 0 bases from V and 8 bases from J, leaving 16 bases between. The CDR3 has 16 residues. DNA of the CDR3: TGTGCCAGCTCACCACCGATCGGGCAGGGTGGAGAAAAACTGTTTTTT. This gives the protein CASSPPIGQGGEKLFF.

The genes are TRBV12-3 or TRBV12-4 and TRBJ1-2, with D possibly TRBD1 on 6 matching bases. CDR3 length: 13 residues. With 3 bases removed from V and 6 bases from J, the gap between germline ends came to 11 bases. Written as DNA, the CDR3 is TGTGCCAGCAGTTTTACAGGGACAAATGGCTACACCTTC. Protein product: CASSFTGTNGYTF.

The chain uses TRBV27 and TRBJ1-2, with D perhaps matching TRBD1 (6 bases). V dropped 5 bases and J dropped 8 bases, with 15 bases sitting between them. The germline V gene encodes CDR1 MNHEY and CDR2 SMNVEV (reference sequence). There are 13 residues in the CDR3. In DNA form, the CDR3 reads TGTGCCAGCAGTGGCAGGGGTTGGGGGGGCTACACCTTC. Translation: CASSGRGWGGYTF.

This CDR3 reads CASRVTGANTGELFF. CDR3 nucleotides: TGTGCCAGCAGAGTTACAGGGGCGAACACCGGGGAGCTGTTTTTT. The rearrangement joins TRBV7-3 to TRBJ2-2, with 7 bases lining up with TRBD1. The J segment lost 0 bases and the V segment lost 6 bases, leaving 4 bases of the junction unmatched. There are 15 residues in the CDR3. The germline gives CDR1 SGHTA, CDR2 FQGTGA.

With respect to this clone: The junction differs from germline at one of its ends, possibly a read error. The chain is built from TRBV9 and TRBJ1-1, with a possible D match to TRBD1 (5 bases). CDR1 and CDR2 from the germline V gene are SGDLS and YYNGEE. The CDR3 covers 12 residues. The CDR3: CASSGSDTEAFF. Written as DNA, the CDR3 is TGTGCCAGCAGCGGGTCGGACACCGAAGCTTTCTTT.

The J gene is TRBJ1-2, the V gene TRBV27, with D perhaps matching TRBD1 (5 bases). This CDR3 spans 14 amino acids. The germline gives CDR1 MNHEY, CDR2 SMNVEV (reference sequence). V lost 2 bases, J lost 3 bases, and 10 bases lay in between. CDR3 bases: TGTGCCAGCAGTTTAGACAGCAGCGACTATGGCTACACCTTC. This gives the protein CASSLDSSDYGYTF.

This clone was observed a single time. The gene calls are TRBV6-5 and TRBJ2-7; possibly TRBD2 for D (5 bases). Trimming took 6 bases from V and 5 from J, leaving 11 bases between them. The CDR3 sequence is 12 residues long. Germline assignment: CDR1 MNHEY and CDR2 SVGAGI. In DNA, the CDR3 is TGTGCCAGCAGCCAAGCCGGGGACGAGCAGTACTTC. This sequence encodes CASSQAGDEQYF.